Listed below are T cell receptor beta chains from one sample, sequenced in a study of identical twins. TCRdb re-analysed the 5' RACE reads in MiXCR, keeping a single row per CDR3 protein. The sample holds 400,000 to 500,000 distinct CDR3 sequences, around a sixth seen once. The source material was naive T cells sorted from blood. These receptors were obtained from a man aged 45-65 years in good health. Each CDR3 is given with its conserved first and last residue.

v_call	j_call	cdr3_aa
TRBV6-2/TRBV6-3	TRBJ2-7	CASSSDAYEQYF
TRBV5-1	TRBJ1-2	CASSGSGVSHGYTF
TRBV20-1	TRBJ2-3	CSARAGSHTDTQYF
TRBV7-8	TRBJ1-2	CASSESTGYGYTF
TRBV28	TRBJ2-2	CASSPSNTGELFF
TRBV20-1	TRBJ2-7	CSAFRTGSAEQYF
TRBV5-1	TRBJ2-2	CASSLSSGGFGELFF
TRBV15	TRBJ1-4	CATSRDRRGNEKLFF
TRBV4-2	TRBJ1-1	CASSQDFGQRNTEAFF
TRBV7-6	TRBJ1-4	CASSLATGPNEKLFF
TRBV15	TRBJ1-2	CATSRSRGQGAYGYTF
TRBV4-3	TRBJ2-3	CASSQGDYTDTQYF
TRBV20-1	TRBJ2-1	CSAMPGTSGRYNEQFF
TRBV28	TRBJ1-1	CASSLPPGHLNTEAFF
TRBV9	TRBJ2-6	CASSVAYSGANVLTF
TRBV25-1	TRBJ2-1	CASSDSLPPYNEQFF
TRBV28	TRBJ1-1	CASIGRMWAFF
TRBV10-3	TRBJ2-1	CAILSSNEQFF
TRBV7-2	TRBJ2-1	CASSLERQGFNEQFF
TRBV7-2	TRBJ2-7	CASSLSRDRPYEQYF
TRBV5-8	TRBJ2-4	CASSMGQGVAKNIQYF
TRBV20-1	TRBJ1-1	CSAHTGTLNTEAFF
TRBV20-1	TRBJ2-1	CSGLNYPNNEQFF
TRBV5-4	TRBJ2-7	CASSVGQSLLYEQYF
TRBV20-1	TRBJ2-1	CSVRRRELLDEQFF
TRBV12-3/TRBV12-4	TRBJ2-1	CASSFPSLDNEQFF
TRBV10-3	TRBJ1-5	CAISEFFRDRRNQPQHF
TRBV7-9	TRBJ2-1	CASSFSVSREAYNEQFF
TRBV2	TRBJ2-2	CASKRETTNTGELFF
TRBV11-2	TRBJ2-3	CASSPIPPGQGGSDTQYF
TRBV11-2	TRBJ2-1	CASSKHLRLAGAYGGEQFF
TRBV7-9	TRBJ2-1	CASSFPGLVDNEQFF
TRBV18	TRBJ2-3	CASSSQTSTDTQYF
TRBV4-2	TRBJ2-6	CASSQDSASYSGANVLTF
TRBV7-9	TRBJ2-2	CASSPPQGTNTGELFF
TRBV7-9	TRBJ2-7	CASSWGHEQYF
TRBV24-1	TRBJ2-7	CATGTTGQGNFYEQYF
TRBV5-1	TRBJ2-3	CASSVGAGYGRSSTDTQYF
TRBV6-1	TRBJ2-3	CASSGAGTDTQYF
TRBV13	TRBJ2-1	CASSLVEAGSYNEQFF
TRBV29-1	TRBJ1-4	CSVDDRGLFF
TRBV4-1	TRBJ1-2	CASSQESGRGYGYTF
TRBV20-1	TRBJ2-2	CSILAQNTGELFF
TRBV4-1	TRBJ2-1	CASSHPLGPSQSNEQFF
TRBV12-3/TRBV12-4	TRBJ2-7	CASSVLAGGPYEQYF
TRBV19	TRBJ2-5	CASSLSPTPGETQYF